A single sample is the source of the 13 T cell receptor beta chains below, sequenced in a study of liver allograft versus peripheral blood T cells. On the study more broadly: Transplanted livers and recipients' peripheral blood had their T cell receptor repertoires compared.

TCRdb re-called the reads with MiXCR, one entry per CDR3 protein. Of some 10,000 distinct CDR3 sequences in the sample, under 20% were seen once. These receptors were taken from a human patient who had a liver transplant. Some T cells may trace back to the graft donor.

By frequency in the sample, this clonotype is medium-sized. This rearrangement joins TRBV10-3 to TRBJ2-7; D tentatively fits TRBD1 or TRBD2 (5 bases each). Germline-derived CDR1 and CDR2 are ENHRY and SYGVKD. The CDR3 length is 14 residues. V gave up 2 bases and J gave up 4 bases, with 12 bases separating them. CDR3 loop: CAISEKGPLYEQYF. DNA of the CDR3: TGTGCCATCAGTGAGAAGGGACCCTTGTACGAGCAGTACTTC.

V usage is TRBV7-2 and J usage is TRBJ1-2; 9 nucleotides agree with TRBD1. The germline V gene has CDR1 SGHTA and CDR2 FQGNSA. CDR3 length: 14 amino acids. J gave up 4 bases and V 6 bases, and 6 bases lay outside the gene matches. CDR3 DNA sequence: TGTGCCAGCAGAGATACAGGGGGCGTCTATGGCTACACCTTC. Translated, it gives CASRDTGGVYGYTF.

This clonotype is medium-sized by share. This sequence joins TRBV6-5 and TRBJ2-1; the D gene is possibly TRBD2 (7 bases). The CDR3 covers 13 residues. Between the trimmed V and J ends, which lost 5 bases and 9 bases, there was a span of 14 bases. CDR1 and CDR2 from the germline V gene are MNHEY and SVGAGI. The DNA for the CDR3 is TGTGCCAGCAGTGGGGGGGGGCAGGGTGAGCAGTTCTTC. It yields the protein CASSGGGQGEQFF.

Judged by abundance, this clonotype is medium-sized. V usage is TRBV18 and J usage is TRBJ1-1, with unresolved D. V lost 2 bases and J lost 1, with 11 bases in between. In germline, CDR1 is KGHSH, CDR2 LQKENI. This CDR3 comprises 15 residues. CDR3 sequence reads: CASSPVASKNTEAFF. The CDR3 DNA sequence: TGTGCCAGCTCACCAGTAGCATCTAAGAACACTGAAGCTTTCTTT.

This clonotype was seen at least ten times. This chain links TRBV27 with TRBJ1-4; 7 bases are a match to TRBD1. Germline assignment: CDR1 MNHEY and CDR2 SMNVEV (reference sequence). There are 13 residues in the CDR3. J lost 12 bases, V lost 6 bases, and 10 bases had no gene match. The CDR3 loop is CASSQDRSLELFF. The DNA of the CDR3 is TGTGCCAGCAGCCAGGACAGGTCCCTCGAACTGTTTTTT.

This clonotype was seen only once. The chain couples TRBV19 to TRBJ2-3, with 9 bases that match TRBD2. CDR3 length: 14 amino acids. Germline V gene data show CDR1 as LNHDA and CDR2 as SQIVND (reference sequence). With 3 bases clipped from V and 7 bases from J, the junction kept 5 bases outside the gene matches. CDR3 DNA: TGTGCCAGTAGTATCGGTAGCGGGGGAAATACGCAGTATTTT. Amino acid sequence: CASSIGSGGNTQYF.

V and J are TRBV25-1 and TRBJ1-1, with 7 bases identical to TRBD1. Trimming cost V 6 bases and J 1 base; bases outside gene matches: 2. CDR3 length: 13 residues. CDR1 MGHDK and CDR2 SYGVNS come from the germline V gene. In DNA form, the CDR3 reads TGTGCCAGCAGGGACAGGCGGAACACTGAAGCTTTCTTT. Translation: CASRDRRNTEAFF.

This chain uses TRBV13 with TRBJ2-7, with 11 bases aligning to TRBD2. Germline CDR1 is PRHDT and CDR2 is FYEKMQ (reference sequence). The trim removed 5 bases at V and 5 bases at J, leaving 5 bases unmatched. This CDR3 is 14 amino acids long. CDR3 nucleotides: TGTGCCAGCAGCGTTAGCGGGGGGGCAAACGAGCAGTACTTC. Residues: CASSVSGGANEQYF.

CDR3 in amino acids: CAISGAQGDRGVNDYGYTF. CDR3 nucleotide sequence: TGTGCCATCAGTGGGGCACAGGGGGACAGGGGCGTGAATGACTATGGCTACACCTTC. The genes are TRBV10-3 and TRBJ1-2, with 10 bases aligning to TRBD1. CDR3 length: 19 amino acids. V lost 4 bases to trimming and J lost 3 bases; unmatched junction nucleotides: 17. Germline CDR1 reads ENHRY; CDR2 reads SYGVKD.

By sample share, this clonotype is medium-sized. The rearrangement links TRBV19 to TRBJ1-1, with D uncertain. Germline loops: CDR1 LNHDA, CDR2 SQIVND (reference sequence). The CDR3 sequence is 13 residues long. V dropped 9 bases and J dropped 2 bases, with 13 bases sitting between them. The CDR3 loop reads CASFRTTNTEAFF. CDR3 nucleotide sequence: TGTGCCAGCTTTAGGACGACTAACACTGAAGCTTTCTTT.

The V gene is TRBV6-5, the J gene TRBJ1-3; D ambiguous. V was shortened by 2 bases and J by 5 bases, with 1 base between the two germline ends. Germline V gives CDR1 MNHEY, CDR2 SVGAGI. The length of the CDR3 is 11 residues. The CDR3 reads CASSYRNTIYF. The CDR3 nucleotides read TGTGCCAGCAGTTACCGAAACACCATATATTTT.

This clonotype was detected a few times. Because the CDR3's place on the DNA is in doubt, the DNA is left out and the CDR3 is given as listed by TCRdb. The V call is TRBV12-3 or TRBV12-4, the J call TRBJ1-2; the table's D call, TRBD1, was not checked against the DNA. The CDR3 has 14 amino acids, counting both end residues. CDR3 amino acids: CASKFGPGNYGYTF.

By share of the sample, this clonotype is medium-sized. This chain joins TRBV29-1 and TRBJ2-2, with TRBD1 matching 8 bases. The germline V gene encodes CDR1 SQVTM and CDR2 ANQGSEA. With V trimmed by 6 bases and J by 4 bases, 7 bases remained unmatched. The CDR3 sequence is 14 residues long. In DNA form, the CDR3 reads TGCAGCGTCCTGGACAGGGAGAGCACCGGGGAGCTGTTTTTT. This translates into CSVLDRESTGELFF.